This T cell receptor beta chain was sequenced during a study of graft-versus-host responses after intestinal transplantation. Repertoires were generated with immunoSEQ multiplex PCR, while TCRdb's copy carries only in-frame clones and drops some. The table includes tens of thousands of clones, 91% detected once. Comments on this clone: What it binds is unknown.

The input for sequencing was unstimulated CD4+ T cells sorted from spleen or lymph node cells, taken before intestinal transplant. The sequence was collected from a human donor who received an intestinal transplant.

CDR3 region: CASSPSGTGANEKLFF. DNA of the CDR3: TGTGCCAGCAGCCCATCTGGGACGGGGGCTAATGAAAAACTGTTTTTT. The rearrangement uses TRBV7-9 and TRBJ1-4, with a tentative D call TRBD1 (5 bases). Trimming left V 5 bases short and J 3 bases short, with 16 bases between. This CDR3 has 16 residues. Germline V gene data show CDR1 as SEHNR and CDR2 as FQNEAQ (reference sequence). Full variable domain (outside the CDR3, taken from reference TRBV7-9 and TRBJ1-4): DTGVSQNPRHKITKRGQNVTFRCDPISEHNRLYWYRQTLGQGPEFLTYFQNEAQLEKSRLLSDRFSAERPKGSFSTLEIQRTEQGDSAMYLCASSPSGTGANEKLFFGSGTQLSVL.